This T cell receptor (beta chain) emerged from a study of CD8 T cells in Susac syndrome. RNA, at about 0.45 to 1 ug, was reverse transcribed with random hexamers. TCRdb itself ran the immunoSEQ multiplex PCR reads through MiXCR, one entry per CDR3 protein. The sample has 130,000 or so distinct CDR3 sequences; about 95% are singletons. Germline V gene sequence: CDR1 SGHTS, CDR2 YDEGEE. J lost 4 bases, V lost 3 bases, and 7 bases had no gene match. CDR3 length: 15 residues. The chain recombines TRBV5-8 with TRBJ1-1; TRBD1 agrees at 9 bases. Sequencing input: CD4+ T cells from PBMCs. The clonotype was recovered from a human donor in good health. CDR3: CASSWDRVEGTEAFF. DNA for the CDR3: TGTGCCAGCAGCTGGGACAGGGTAGAGGGCACTGAAGCTTTCTTT.